Below are 17 T cell receptor beta chains sequenced from a single sample in a study of blood T cell repertoires in COVID-19. Only in-frame clones appear in the TCRdb table, and some are missing; sequencing was by immunoSEQ multiplex PCR. The table includes some 200,000 clones, around 80% detected once. The source material was peripheral blood. Every receptor here comes from a man aged 25 to 40 with active or convalescent COVID-19.

A single count supports this clone. V and J are TRBV10-3 and TRBJ2-3; D may be TRBD2 (6 bases). V shed 6 bases and J shed 1 base, with 11 bases lying between them. This CDR3 spans 14 amino acids. CDR1 and CDR2 from the germline V gene are ENHRY and SYGVKD. The CDR3 coding sequence is TGTGCCATCAGCGGGAGCGGAGGCACAGATACGCAGTATTTT. Its translation is CAISGSGGTDTQYF.

The chain's CDR3 is CASSEGYGRDEQYV. Here the CDR3 DNA reads TGTGCCAGCAGTGAAGGCTACGGGAGGGACGAGCAGTACGTC. This chain links TRBV6-1 with TRBJ2-7; 8 bases align to TRBD2. Germline values: CDR1 MNHNS, CDR2 SASEGT. Germline trimming cut 1 base from V and 5 bases from J; bases unmatched to any gene: 4. This CDR3 comprises 14 residues.

The V call is TRBV27, the J call TRBJ2-2; tentatively, D is TRBD2 (6 bases). Germline CDR1 and CDR2: MNHEY and SMNVEV (reference sequence). CDR3 length: 17 amino acids. V lost 8 bases and J 7 bases, leaving 26 bases between the germline ends. This CDR3 reads CASGSIGTAGWGGELFF. The CDR3 nucleotides read TGTGCCAGCGGCAGTATAGGGACCGCGGGATGGGGCGGGGAGCTGTTTTTT.

This rearrangement joins TRBV12-3 or TRBV12-4 to TRBJ1-1; D is perhaps TRBD1 (5 bases). The CDR3 sequence is 13 residues long. V dropped 5 bases and J dropped 6 bases, with 13 bases sitting between them. In DNA, the CDR3 is TGTGCCAGCAGTCCCCAGGGAGGGTCTGAAGCTTTCTTT. It codes for CASSPQGGSEAFF.

The chain is built from TRBV2 and TRBJ2-1, with TRBD2 as a possible D gene (6 bases). The CDR3 extends over 13 amino acids. Looked up from germline, CDR1 is SNHLY and CDR2 is FYNNEI. V was cut by 6 bases and J by 8 bases, with 14 bases left in between. This CDR3 reads CASSPGPGDEQFF. CDR3 DNA sequence: TGTGCCAGCAGCCCGGGGCCGGGGGATGAGCAGTTCTTC.

The chain combines TRBV7-9 with TRBJ1-1; D gene unclear. The V gene lost 1 base and the J gene lost 0 bases, with 3 bases spanning the gap. The CDR3 runs to 13 residues. Germline CDR1 SEHNR, CDR2 FQNEAQ (reference sequence). The CDR3 loop is CASSLVVNTEAFF. For the CDR3, the DNA is TGTGCCAGCAGCTTAGTAGTGAACACTGAAGCTTTCTTT.

The CDR3 region has the DNA TGTGCCAGCAGTGTCGGGACAGGTTCTGGCTACACCTTC. As protein: CASSVGTGSGYTF. V gene TRBV2 combines with J gene TRBJ1-2, with TRBD1 matching over 8 bases. This CDR3 contains 13 residues. Germline CDR1 reads SNHLY; CDR2 reads FYNNEI. Losses at the gene ends were 4 bases for V and 7 bases for J; bases not matched to a gene: 5. The full variable domain, rest sourced from reference TRBV2 and TRBJ1-2, is EPEVTQTPSHQVTQMGQEVILRCVPISNHLYFYWYRQILGQKVEFLVSFYNNEISEKSEIFDDQFSVERPDGSNFTLKIRSTKLEDSAMYFCASSVGTGSGYTFGSGTRLTVV.

The gene calls are TRBV27 and TRBJ2-1; 11 positions agree with TRBD2. The J segment lost 7 bases and the V segment lost 3 bases, leaving 8 bases of the junction unmatched. The CDR3 length is 16 residues. The germline V gene has CDR1 MNHEY and CDR2 SMNVEV (reference sequence). CDR3: CASSFLLAGERNEQFF. The CDR3 DNA reads as TGTGCCAGCAGTTTCCTACTAGCGGGGGAAAGGAATGAGCAGTTCTTC.

CDR3 sequence (DNA): TGTGCCAGTAGTGACCGGGACAGGTACAATGAGCAGTTCTTC. Translating gives CASSDRDRYNEQFF. This rearrangement joins TRBV19 to TRBJ2-1; 8 bases match TRBD1. The V gene end was trimmed by 5 bases and the J gene end by 4 bases; junction bases not matched to a gene: 4. The CDR3 runs 14 residues. Germline V CDR1 and CDR2: LNHDA, SQIVND (reference sequence).

CDR3 coding DNA: TGTGCCAGCAGTGAAGTCTACACAGATACGCAGTATTTT. Translating gives CASSEVYTDTQYF. The rearrangement links TRBV6-1 to TRBJ2-3; no firm D call. The germline gives CDR1 MNHNS, CDR2 SASEGT. The V end lost 1 base, the J end lost 2 bases, and 4 bases lay between the germline ends. The CDR3 runs to 13 residues.

This chain joins TRBV19 and TRBJ2-7; TRBD2 agrees at 11 bases. The junction had 7 bases not matched to a gene; V was cut back by 3 bases and J by 0 bases. Germline V lookup: CDR1 LNHDA, CDR2 SQIVND (reference sequence). CDR3 size: 17 residues. CDR3 in DNA: TGTGCCAGTAGTATTGGGGCTAGCGGGAGGCTCTCCTACGAGCAGTACTTC. Amino acids: CASSIGASGRLSYEQYF.

This clone appeared a single time. The chain carries TRBV5-5 and TRBJ2-7, with 7 bases fitting TRBD1. Germline V gene data show CDR1 as SGHKS and CDR2 as YYEKEE (reference sequence). V lost 6 bases, J lost 2 bases, and 11 bases stayed unmatched. The CDR3 runs 15 residues. The CDR3 loop reads CASTRTGQPTYEQYV. Written as DNA, the CDR3 is TGTGCCAGCACCCGAACGGGACAGCCAACCTACGAGCAGTACGTC.

This chain joins TRBV29-1 and TRBJ1-3; the D is unclear. The ends were cut back, 4 bases at V and 0 bases at J, with 7 bases in the middle. Germline CDR1 is SQVTM and CDR2 is ANQGSEA. CDR3 size: 13 residues. DNA for the CDR3: TGCAGCGTTGCCCCGAGCTCTGGAAACACCATATATTTT. Translating gives CSVAPSSGNTIYF.

V and J are TRBV10-1 and TRBJ2-7, with TRBD2 identical over 9 bases. The ends lost 8 bases at V and 6 bases at J; junction bases unmatched: 8. The CDR3 length is 13 residues. The V gene's germline CDR1 is WNHNN and CDR2 SYGVQD (reference sequence). The DNA for the CDR3 is TGCGCCAGCGGCCTAGCGGGATCCGGCGAGCAGTACTTC. Translated, it gives CASGLAGSGEQYF.

This clone was picked up a small number of times. The chain has TRBV9 and TRBJ2-3, with D unresolved. The CDR3 spans 12 residues. CDR1 and CDR2 from the germline V gene are SGDLS and YYNGEE. V was cut by 3 bases and J by 3 bases, with 5 bases left in between. The CDR3 is CASSADTDTQYF. The CDR3 DNA reads TGTGCCAGCAGCGCAGATACAGATACGCAGTATTTT.

The chain is built from TRBV28 and TRBJ2-6; perhaps TRBD2 as D (5 bases). From germline, CDR1 is MDHEN and CDR2 SYDVKM. The CDR3 has 15 amino acids. Trimming took 6 bases from V and 4 from J, leaving 13 bases between them. CDR3 DNA sequence: TGTGCCAGCAGCCTTTGGCGGGTCGGGGCCAACGTCCTGACTTTC. Its translation: CASSLWRVGANVLTF.

This clone was detected a few times. The V gene is TRBV28, the J gene TRBJ1-1, with D unclear. The germline V gene has CDR1 MDHEN and CDR2 SYDVKM. Trimming took off 9 bases at V and 3 bases at J, with 20 bases between the two ends. This CDR3 comprises 15 residues. The CDR3 protein is CARPAGRTEDTEAFF. The DNA of the CDR3 is TGTGCCAGACCGGCTGGACGGACGGAGGACACTGAAGCTTTCTTT. The complete variable domain, with remaining parts taken from reference TRBV28 and TRBJ1-1, reads DVKVTQSSRYLVKRTGEKVFLECVQDMDHENMFWYRQDPGLGLRLIYFSYDVKMKEKGDIPEGYSVSREKKERFSLILESASTNQTSMYLCARPAGRTEDTEAFFGQGTRLTVV.